This T cell receptor (beta chain) was sequenced during a study of T cell responses to AZD1222 COVID-19 vaccine. Libraries were prepared by immunoSEQ multiplex PCR; TCRdb keeps only in-frame clonotypes and omits some of them. The table records approximately 84,000 clones, roughly 80% of them present only once. This material consisted of peripheral blood, taken 28 days after the second AZD1222 dose. This TCR was recovered from an adult who received the AZD1222 COVID-19 vaccine.

The DNA for the CDR3 is TGTGCCAGCAGCCCCGGAAGCCACACCGGGGAGCTGTTTTTT. As protein: CASSPGSHTGELFF. The rearrangement uses TRBV7-3 and TRBJ2-2; D is unresolved. Germline V gene data show CDR1 as SGHTA and CDR2 as FQGTGA. V lost 5 bases, J lost 3 bases, and 10 bases lay in between. The CDR3 runs to 14 residues.